The clone carrying this T cell receptor (beta chain) was seen a handful of times. No antigen is known for it. Per germline, CDR1 SGHKS and CDR2 YYEKEE (reference sequence). The V end lost 4 bases, the J end lost 0 bases, and 7 bases lay between the germline ends. This CDR3 is built from 14 residues. This specimen belongs to a study of T-cell memory formation after mild COVID-19. TCRdb recomputed calls from the 5' RACE reads with MiXCR, one row per CDR3 protein. The sample shows fewer than 500,000 distinct CDR3 sequences, about 23% of them seen only once. Study observations and caveats: Pre-infection memory contained some responding clones, which suggested that cross-reactive memory had joined.

Sequencing input: PBMCs or a T cell subset sorted from them (not recorded which). The genes are TRBV5-5 and TRBJ1-4; D is undetermined. The receptor was derived from an adult woman who had mild COVID-19 (a few samples of this study predate the infection). Cell type and time point are not known. CDR3 in amino acids: CASSRQATNEKLFF. The CDR3 DNA reads TGTGCCAGCAGCCGGCAAGCAACTAATGAAAAACTGTTTTTT.